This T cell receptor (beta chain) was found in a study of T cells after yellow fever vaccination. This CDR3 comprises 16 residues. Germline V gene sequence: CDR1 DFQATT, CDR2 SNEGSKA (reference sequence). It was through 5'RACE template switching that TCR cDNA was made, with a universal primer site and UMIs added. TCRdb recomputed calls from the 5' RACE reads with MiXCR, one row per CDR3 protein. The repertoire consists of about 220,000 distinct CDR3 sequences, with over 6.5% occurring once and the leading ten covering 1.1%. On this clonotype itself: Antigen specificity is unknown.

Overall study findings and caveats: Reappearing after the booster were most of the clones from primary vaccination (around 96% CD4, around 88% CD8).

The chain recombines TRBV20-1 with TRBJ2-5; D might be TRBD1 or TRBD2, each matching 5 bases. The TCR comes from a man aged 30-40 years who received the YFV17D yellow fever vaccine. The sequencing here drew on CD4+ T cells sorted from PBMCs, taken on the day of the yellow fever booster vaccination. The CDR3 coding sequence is TGCAGCATGAAGGGTGGGAGAAGGGGCATCCAAGAGACCCAGTACTTC. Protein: CSMKGGRRGIQETQYF.